This T cell receptor (beta chain) emerged from a study of blood T cell repertoires in COVID-19. Everyone who took part was roughly 18 to 95 years old, and they came from about 23 US areas. Cohorts were based on clinical histories the participants reported. TCRdb's table, derived via immunoSEQ multiplex PCR, lists solely in-frame clones and lacks some. The sample consists of roughly 180,000 clones, roughly 80% of them appearing once. The CDR3 is 16 residues long. On this clone itself: The sample has other DNA sequences that encode this CDR3 too.

This chain links TRBV21-1 with TRBJ1-1; the D call in the table, TRBD1, was not verified against the DNA. TRBV21-1 is annotated as a pseudogene. The sample was PBMCs or T cells enriched from blood (not recorded which). The receptor was isolated from a woman aged 40 to 50 with acute COVID-19. CDR3 amino acids: CASSKASGTTNTEAFF. DNA of the CDR3: TGTGCCAGCAGTAAAGCCTCCGGGACAACCAACACTGAAGCTTTCTTT.